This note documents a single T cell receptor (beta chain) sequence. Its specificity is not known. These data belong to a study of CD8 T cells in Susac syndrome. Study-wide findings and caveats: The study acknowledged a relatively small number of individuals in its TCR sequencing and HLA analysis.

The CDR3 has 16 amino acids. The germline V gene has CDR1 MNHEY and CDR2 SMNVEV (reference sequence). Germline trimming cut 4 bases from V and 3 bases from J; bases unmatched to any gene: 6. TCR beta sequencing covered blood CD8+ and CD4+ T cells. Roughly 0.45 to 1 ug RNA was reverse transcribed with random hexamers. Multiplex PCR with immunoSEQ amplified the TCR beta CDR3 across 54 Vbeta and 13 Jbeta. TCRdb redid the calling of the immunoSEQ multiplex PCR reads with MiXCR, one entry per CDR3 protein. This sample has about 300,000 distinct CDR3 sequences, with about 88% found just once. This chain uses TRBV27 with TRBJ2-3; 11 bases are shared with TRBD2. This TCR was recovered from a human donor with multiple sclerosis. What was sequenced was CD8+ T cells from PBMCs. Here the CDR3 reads CASSSKTSGSTDTQYF. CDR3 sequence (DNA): TGTGCCAGCAGTTCAAAAACTAGCGGGAGTACAGATACGCAGTATTTT.